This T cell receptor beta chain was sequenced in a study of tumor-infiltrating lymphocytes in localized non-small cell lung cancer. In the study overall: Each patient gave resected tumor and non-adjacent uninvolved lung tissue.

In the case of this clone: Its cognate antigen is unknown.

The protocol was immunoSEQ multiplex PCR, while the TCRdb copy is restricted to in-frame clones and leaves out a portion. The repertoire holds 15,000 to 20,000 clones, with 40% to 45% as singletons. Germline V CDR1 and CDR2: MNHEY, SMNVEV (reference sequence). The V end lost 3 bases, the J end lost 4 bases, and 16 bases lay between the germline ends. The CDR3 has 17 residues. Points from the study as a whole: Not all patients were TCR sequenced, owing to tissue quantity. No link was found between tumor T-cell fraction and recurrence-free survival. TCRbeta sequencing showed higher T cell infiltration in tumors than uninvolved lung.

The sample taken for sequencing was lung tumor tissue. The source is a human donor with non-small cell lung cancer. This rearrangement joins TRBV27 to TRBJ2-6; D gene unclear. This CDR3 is CASSFTKTVSGANVLTF. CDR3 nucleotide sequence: TGTGCCAGCAGTTTTACGAAAACAGTTTCCGGGGCCAACGTCCTGACTTTC.